A selection of T cell receptor beta chains follows, all from one sample in a study of T cell repertoires in aging, cancer and after chemotherapy. TCRdb re-called the multiplex PCR reads with MiXCR, one entry per CDR3 protein. The sample includes about 13,000 distinct CDR3 sequences, around 23% of them seen just once. The sample was blood. These TCRs come from a human donor in good health. Each CDR3 is given with its conserved first and last residue. Each record gives: CDR3 protein, CDR3 DNA, J gene, D gene, CDR3 length, V gene, clone size. The D gene is left open where the match is weak. Where a row states a size, it is once, few, many or the class of an expanded clone; other rows omit it.

CDR3aa: CASSLNLGRGDYEQYF
CDR3nt: TGTGCCAGCAGCTTGAACCTGGGGAGGGGAGACTACGAGCAGTACTTC
j_gene: TRBJ2-7
d_gene: TRBD2
len: 16
v_gene: TRBV28
abundance: .

CDR3aa: CSAATTGAVRSSPLHF
CDR3nt: TGCAGTGCCGCTACCACAGGGGCGGTTCGGTCTTCACCCCTCCACTTT
j_gene: TRBJ1-6
d_gene: TRBD1
len: 16
v_gene: TRBV20-1
abundance: .

CDR3aa: CSVVDRGRYNEQFF
CDR3nt: TGCAGCGTTGTGGACAGGGGGCGGTACAATGAGCAGTTCTTC
j_gene: TRBJ2-1
d_gene: TRBD1
len: 14
v_gene: TRBV29-1
abundance: medium-sized

CDR3aa: CASSDSGGRTGNQPQHF
CDR3nt: TGTGCCAGCAGTGACTCAGGGGGCCGTACGGGCAATCAGCCCCAGCATTTT
j_gene: TRBJ1-5
d_gene: TRBD1
len: 17
v_gene: TRBV6-4
abundance: once

CDR3aa: CAWSLVSYNSPLHF
CDR3nt: TGTGCCTGGAGTTTGGTTTCCTATAATTCACCCCTCCACTTT
j_gene: TRBJ1-6
d_gene: .
len: 14
v_gene: TRBV30
abundance: .

CDR3aa: CASSLQDNTGELFF
CDR3nt: TGTGCCAGCAGCCTTCAGGACAACACCGGGGAGCTGTTTTTT
j_gene: TRBJ2-2
d_gene: .
len: 14
v_gene: TRBV12-3/TRBV12-4
abundance: .

CDR3aa: CASSVTGTEYGYTF
CDR3nt: TGTGCCAGTAGTGTCACCGGGACGGAGTATGGCTACACCTTC
j_gene: TRBJ1-2
d_gene: .
len: 14
v_gene: TRBV19
abundance: many

CDR3aa: CASRRPGTGNTVELFF
CDR3nt: TGTGCCAGCAGACGTCCAGGGACAGGGAACACCGTGGAGCTGTTTTTT
j_gene: TRBJ2-2
d_gene: TRBD1
len: 16
v_gene: TRBV6-2/TRBV6-3
abundance: .

CDR3aa: CATSDGKTGVNTGELFF
CDR3nt: TGTGCCACCAGTGATGGGAAGACAGGGGTGAACACCGGGGAGCTGTTTTTT
j_gene: TRBJ2-2
d_gene: TRBD1
len: 17
v_gene: TRBV6-1
abundance: .

CDR3aa: CASSYDRRPQHF
CDR3nt: TGTGCCAGCAGTTATGACAGACGGCCCCAGCATTTT
j_gene: TRBJ1-5
d_gene: .
len: 12
v_gene: TRBV7-2
abundance: .

CDR3aa: CASTPGWTNTEAFF
CDR3nt: TGTGCCAGCACCCCGGGGTGGACGAACACTGAAGCTTTCTTT
j_gene: TRBJ1-1
d_gene: .
len: 14
v_gene: TRBV5-4
abundance: few

CDR3aa: CAWSYLEYEQYF
CDR3nt: TGTGCCTGGAGTTATCTAGAGTACGAGCAGTACTTC
j_gene: TRBJ2-7
d_gene: .
len: 12
v_gene: TRBV30
abundance: .

CDR3aa: CAIAFRQVGYGYTF
CDR3nt: TGTGCCATCGCATTCAGACAGGTTGGCTATGGCTACACCTTC
j_gene: TRBJ1-2
d_gene: .
len: 14
v_gene: TRBV28
abundance: .

CDR3aa: CASSLAKGDRTLYEQYF
CDR3nt: TGTGCCAGCAGCTTAGCCAAAGGGGACAGGACACTCTACGAGCAGTACTTC
j_gene: TRBJ2-7
d_gene: TRBD1
len: 17
v_gene: TRBV7-2
abundance: .

CDR3aa: CASSQSGTGNGYTF
CDR3nt: TGTGCCAGCAGTCAATCTGGGACAGGGAACGGCTACACCTTC
j_gene: TRBJ1-2
d_gene: TRBD1
len: 14
v_gene: TRBV6-5
abundance: many

CDR3aa: CASSDSNQPQHF
CDR3nt: TGTGCCAGCAGCGATAGCAATCAGCCCCAGCATTTT
j_gene: TRBJ1-5
d_gene: .
len: 12
v_gene: TRBV6-5
abundance: many

CDR3aa: CASSFAAGYGTDTQYF
CDR3nt: TGTGCCAGCAGTTTCGCCGCGGGCTATGGCACAGATACGCAGTATTTT
j_gene: TRBJ2-3
d_gene: .
len: 16
v_gene: TRBV6-2/TRBV6-3
abundance: .

CDR3aa: CASSPTGTSLAKNIQYF
CDR3nt: TGTGCCAGCAGTCCAACCGGGACTTCACTAGCCAAAAACATTCAGTACTTC
j_gene: TRBJ2-4
d_gene: .
len: 17
v_gene: TRBV12-3/TRBV12-4
abundance: .

CDR3aa: CASSRQGEYEQYF
CDR3nt: TGTGCCAGTAGCCGACAGGGGGAATACGAGCAGTACTTC
j_gene: TRBJ2-7
d_gene: TRBD1
len: 13
v_gene: TRBV19
abundance: medium-sized

CDR3aa: CASSVGGGWYNEQFF
CDR3nt: TGTGCCAGCAGCGTGGGGGGGGGCTGGTACAATGAGCAGTTCTTC
j_gene: TRBJ2-1
d_gene: .
len: 15
v_gene: TRBV11-2
abundance: .

CDR3aa: CASSLRGRGEQFF
CDR3nt: TGTGCCAGCAGCCTCCGGGGCCGTGGTGAGCAGTTCTTC
j_gene: TRBJ2-1
d_gene: .
len: 13
v_gene: TRBV6-5
abundance: .

CDR3aa: CASSQVVGASGYTF
CDR3nt: TGCGCCAGCAGCCAAGTAGTGGGGGCGAGTGGCTACACCTTC
j_gene: TRBJ1-2
d_gene: .
len: 14
v_gene: TRBV4-1
abundance: .

CDR3aa: CSATKTNEKLFF
CDR3nt: TGCAGTGCTACCAAGACAAATGAAAAACTGTTTTTT
j_gene: TRBJ1-4
d_gene: .
len: 12
v_gene: TRBV20-1
abundance: few

CDR3aa: CAWSLGYGYTF
CDR3nt: TGTGCCTGGAGTTTGGGTTATGGCTACACCTTC
j_gene: TRBJ1-2
d_gene: .
len: 11
v_gene: TRBV30
abundance: medium-sized

CDR3aa: CASSRGQGMGQPQHF
CDR3nt: TGTGCCAGCAGTAGGGGACAGGGGATGGGTCAGCCCCAGCATTTT
j_gene: TRBJ1-5
d_gene: TRBD1
len: 15
v_gene: TRBV6-2/TRBV6-3
abundance: few

CDR3aa: CATSDLNQPQHF
CDR3nt: TGTGCCACCAGTGACTTGAATCAGCCCCAGCATTTT
j_gene: TRBJ1-5
d_gene: .
len: 12
v_gene: TRBV24-1
abundance: few

CDR3aa: CASSLFPTDTQYF
CDR3nt: TGTGCCAGCAGTTTATTTCCCACAGATACGCAGTATTTT
j_gene: TRBJ2-3
d_gene: .
len: 13
v_gene: TRBV27
abundance: few

CDR3aa: CASSLERTRYGNTIYF
CDR3nt: TGTGCCAGCAGCTTGGAAAGGACGAGATATGGAAACACCATATATTTT
j_gene: TRBJ1-3
d_gene: .
len: 16
v_gene: TRBV5-5
abundance: .

CDR3aa: CASSAQGINDKLFF
CDR3nt: TGCGCCAGCAGCGCTCAGGGGATTAATGATAAACTGTTTTTT
j_gene: TRBJ1-4
d_gene: .
len: 14
v_gene: TRBV5-1
abundance: .

CDR3aa: CASSYSMGGGPEIDTDTQYF
CDR3nt: TGTGCCAGCAGTTACTCGATGGGCGGGGGCCCTGAAATTGACACAGATACGCAGTATTTT
j_gene: TRBJ2-3
d_gene: .
len: 20
v_gene: TRBV12-3/TRBV12-4
abundance: .

CDR3aa: CASSYSPLAGVRDTQYF
CDR3nt: TGTGCCAGCAGTTACTCTCCTTTAGCGGGGGTGAGAGATACGCAGTATTTT
j_gene: TRBJ2-3
d_gene: TRBD2
len: 17
v_gene: TRBV6-5
abundance: few

CDR3aa: CASSLGGVRTSGGKETQYF
CDR3nt: TGTGCCAGCAGCTTAGGAGGGGTCAGGACTAGCGGGGGAAAAGAGACCCAGTACTTC
j_gene: TRBJ2-5
d_gene: TRBD2
len: 19
v_gene: TRBV11-2
abundance: few

CDR3aa: CASSMGQGARRETLYTF
CDR3nt: TGTGCCAGCAGCATGGGACAGGGGGCAAGGAGAGAGACCCTTTACACCTTC
j_gene: TRBJ1-2
d_gene: TRBD1
len: 17
v_gene: TRBV5-6
abundance: .

CDR3aa: CSARGLNEKLFF
CDR3nt: TGCAGTGCCCGGGGGCTTAATGAAAAACTGTTTTTT
j_gene: TRBJ1-4
d_gene: .
len: 12
v_gene: TRBV20-1
abundance: .

CDR3aa: CASSAPGQGWYEQYF
CDR3nt: TGTGCCAGCAGCGCCCCGGGACAGGGGTGGTACGAGCAGTACTTC
j_gene: TRBJ2-7
d_gene: TRBD1
len: 15
v_gene: TRBV11-1
abundance: few

CDR3aa: CSATRDKGDGYTF
CDR3nt: TGCAGTGCTACTCGGGACAAAGGGGATGGCTACACCTTC
j_gene: TRBJ1-2
d_gene: .
len: 13
v_gene: TRBV20-1
abundance: large

CDR3aa: CASSSDRAWAEQFF
CDR3nt: TGTGCCAGCAGCTCGGACAGGGCTTGGGCTGAGCAGTTCTTC
j_gene: TRBJ2-1
d_gene: TRBD1
len: 14
v_gene: TRBV12-3/TRBV12-4
abundance: .

CDR3aa: CASSSHLSNQPQHF
CDR3nt: TGTGCCAGCAGTTCACACCTTAGCAATCAGCCCCAGCATTTT
j_gene: TRBJ1-5
d_gene: .
len: 14
v_gene: TRBV12-3/TRBV12-4
abundance: few

CDR3aa: CASSLPKPTDTQYF
CDR3nt: TGTGCCAGCAGCTTGCCTAAACCCACAGATACGCAGTATTTT
j_gene: TRBJ2-3
d_gene: .
len: 14
v_gene: TRBV5-4
abundance: many

CDR3aa: CASRPGTGTQSGNTIYF
CDR3nt: TGTGCCAGCAGACCCGGGACAGGGACACAGTCTGGAAACACCATATATTTT
j_gene: TRBJ1-3
d_gene: TRBD1
len: 17
v_gene: TRBV28
abundance: .

CDR3aa: CASSLWSSGANVLTF
CDR3nt: TGCGCCAGCAGCCTGTGGAGCTCTGGGGCCAACGTCCTGACTTTC
j_gene: TRBJ2-6
d_gene: .
len: 15
v_gene: TRBV5-1
abundance: few

CDR3aa: CASSLGLLVTDTQYF
CDR3nt: TGTGCCAGCAGCTTGGGACTCCTAGTCACAGATACGCAGTATTTT
j_gene: TRBJ2-3
d_gene: .
len: 15
v_gene: TRBV5-6
abundance: few

CDR3aa: CASSYGGAQETQYF
CDR3nt: TGTGCCAGCAGTTACGGTGGGGCCCAAGAGACCCAGTACTTC
j_gene: TRBJ2-5
d_gene: .
len: 14
v_gene: TRBV6-6
abundance: .

CDR3aa: CAGSSGFSGNQPQHF
CDR3nt: TGTGCCGGATCGTCGGGGTTTAGTGGCAATCAGCCCCAGCATTTT
j_gene: TRBJ1-5
d_gene: .
len: 15
v_gene: TRBV19
abundance: few

CDR3aa: CASRRLAGAARAYEQYF
CDR3nt: TGTGCCAGCAGACGACTAGCGGGGGCCGCCCGAGCCTACGAGCAGTACTTC
j_gene: TRBJ2-7
d_gene: TRBD2
len: 17
v_gene: TRBV7-2
abundance: .

CDR3aa: CASSRGDRGGYTF
CDR3nt: TGTGCCAGCAGCCGAGGGGACCGAGGAGGCTACACCTTC
j_gene: TRBJ1-2
d_gene: .
len: 13
v_gene: TRBV7-9
abundance: many

CDR3aa: CASSPKQGASGNTIYF
CDR3nt: TGTGCCAGCTCACCTAAACAGGGGGCGTCTGGAAACACCATATATTTT
j_gene: TRBJ1-3
d_gene: TRBD1
len: 16
v_gene: TRBV18
abundance: few

CDR3aa: CAWSVHGYEQYF
CDR3nt: TGTGCCTGGAGTGTACATGGGTACGAGCAGTACTTC
j_gene: TRBJ2-7
d_gene: .
len: 12
v_gene: TRBV30
abundance: .

CDR3aa: CSVQRGFNEQFF
CDR3nt: TGCAGTGTACAGCGGGGGTTCAATGAGCAGTTCTTC
j_gene: TRBJ2-1
d_gene: TRBD2
len: 12
v_gene: TRBV20-1
abundance: medium-sized

CDR3aa: CASSPLGRNTEAFF
CDR3nt: TGTGCCAGCAGCCCCCTCGGGAGAAACACTGAAGCTTTCTTT
j_gene: TRBJ1-1
d_gene: .
len: 14
v_gene: TRBV12-3/TRBV12-4
abundance: .

CDR3aa: CASSLEGVSTDTQYF
CDR3nt: TGTGCCAGCAGCCTAGAAGGGGTAAGCACAGATACGCAGTATTTT
j_gene: TRBJ2-3
d_gene: .
len: 15
v_gene: TRBV4-2
abundance: .

CDR3aa: CASRKVRIGANVLTF
CDR3nt: TGTGCCAGCAGAAAAGTCAGGATTGGGGCCAACGTCCTGACTTTC
j_gene: TRBJ2-6
d_gene: .
len: 15
v_gene: TRBV12-3/TRBV12-4
abundance: many

CDR3aa: CASSELGADPVWEQYF
CDR3nt: TGTGCCAGCAGTGAATTAGGGGCCGACCCTGTTTGGGAGCAGTACTTC
j_gene: TRBJ2-7
d_gene: .
len: 16
v_gene: TRBV25-1
abundance: few